This TCR beta chain appears in the sequencing data of a study of T cells in Graves' hyperthyroidism and ophthalmopathy (dated by TCRdb to 2018 to 2020). Regarding the complete study: Peripheral blood was collected at initial diagnosis, before any treatment. Once sampling was done, hyperthyroidism patients were given methimazole at a starting dose of 30 mg daily, whereas ophthalmopathy patients were given high-dose intravenous methylprednisolone. The 90 to 100 discovery patients were randomly split 7:3 into training and test sets. In several Graves' hyperthyroidism patients, the study also compared T-cell repertoires from thyroid tissue with T-cell repertoires from blood. TCR V-J signatures able to tell the groups apart were searched for in a discovery cohort of approximately 95 patients, of whom around 42 had Graves' ophthalmopathy and around 57 had stable Graves' hyperthyroidism. An independent validation cohort of 18 to 20 hyperthyroidism patients and 17 patients who later progressed to ophthalmopathy tested prospective prediction of ophthalmopathy. According to the paper, TCR Vbeta CDR3 sequencing was carried out on about 140 peripheral blood samples, which came from 40 to 45 ophthalmopathy, 75 or so hyperthyroidism and some 17 progressor patients. Paper-wide results and their limitations: A model built on a 13 V-J signature distinguished ophthalmopathy from stable hyperthyroidism, reaching roughly 88% sensitivity and 81% to 83% specificity in cross-validation and 80%/75% in testing. Sample size was not statistically predetermined, and blinding of investigators to group allocation was not performed. In validation, the model predicted progression to ophthalmopathy with around 71% sensitivity and roughly 72% specificity, a median of about six months before onset. Most expanded thyroid clonotypes (frequency above 0.001) were also detected in blood, a finding suggesting that blood repertoires may reflect thyroid immune responses.

Including the terminal cysteine and phenylalanine, the CDR3 comprises 13 residues. Of all the DNA, just the CDR3 is kept, 39 bases in frame from base 1. Between the V and J ends, shortened by 3 bases and 1 base respectively, the junction contains 6 bases. For CDR1 and CDR2, the germline V gene (reference sequence) lists SEHNR and FQNEAQ. This clonotype was seen at least ten times. The antigen it binds to is not known. No much larger clone is present one base from it, and per-base qualities are unavailable. Ophthalmopathy patients had moderately to severely active disease, Clinical Activity Score of at least 3, NOSPECS grade of at least 4, and duration under 3 months. Exclusion was applied to patients with uncontrolled infections, other autoimmune diseases, pregnancy or lactation. Diagnoses relied on clinical symptoms, serum thyroxine and TRAb, thyroid ultrasound and orbital computed tomography. PBMCs were isolated from about 9.1 ml of fresh peripheral blood by Ficoll-Paque density gradient centrifugation. Trizol reagent was used to extract total RNA, and RNA quality was then checked on an Agilent 2100 Bioanalyzer.

TCR beta CDR3 regions were amplified from RNA transcripts. The TCR CDR3 was subjected to a first round of RT-PCR using the HTBI primer set and the Qiagen OneStep RT-PCR kit. Libraries were constructed in a second round of multiplex PCR, after which size selection and purification were carried out. Paired-end sequencing of the libraries was performed with 100 bp reads on an Illumina HiSeq2000. In the original analysis: SOAPnuke was used to process the raw data, throwing out any read that contained adapters or uncalled bases, had a mean Phred below 15, or lacked an exact constant-primer or identifier match. COPE v1.2.5 was used to merge the high-quality paired reads, and each unique nucleotide sequence was defined as a clonotype. MiTCR v1.1 was used to align the clonotypes against IMGT TRBV, TRBD and TRBJ reference segments. Analysis was restricted to V-J combinations with a frequency above 0.0001, which covered about 99% of repertoires. The TCS score was defined as F50 (clonal expansion) divided by E x V (chaos), with BLOSUM62-based TCRdist calculated between CDR3 peptides within each V-J. Welch's t-statistics and random forest reduced fewer than 550 V-J features to 13, which were used in a naive Bayes classifier (R e1071). TCRdb handled the public reads itself, with Q25 trimming in fastp and clone calling in MiXCR, and kept productive beta chains. Entries that share a CDR3 protein sequence are merged under the most common genes and DNA. Clone size and V and J calls follow TCRdb, not the original study. The sample table contains over 250,000 distinct CDR3 sequences; only one count was recorded for about a sixth of them. The biggest ten clones account for 55% to 60% of the sample.

The rearrangement joined TRBV7-9 to TRBJ1-2; possibly the D gene is TRBD1, per 5 matching bases. This receptor was taken from a woman aged 60-70 years with Graves' ophthalmopathy. Sequenced material: blood. The sequence in DNA is TGTGCCAGCAGCTTTGACAGTAACTATGGCTACACCTTC. It specifies CASSFDSNYGYTF.